This T cell receptor (beta chain) was retrieved from a study of T cells in localized non-small cell lung cancer. A word on this clone: Its matching antigen is unknown.

Assay: immunoSEQ multiplex PCR; the TCRdb copy retains only in-frame clones and omits some. The sample holds 60,000 to 75,000 clones; around four fifths are singletons and the top ten take 13%. General observations from the study: Increased T cell density in blood showed an association with longer overall survival. There was higher T cell clonality in uninvolved adjacent lung than in tumor, and it was highest there. In adjacent lung appeared a median 57 of the top 100 tumor clones. Without multi-region sequencing, intratumor heterogeneity could not be excluded.

Germline V gene data show CDR1 as SGHRS and CDR2 as YFSETQ. V lost 7 bases and J lost 6, with 14 bases in between. The CDR3 extends over 12 amino acids. The chain links TRBV5-1 to TRBJ2-7; no clear D. This clonotype was obtained from a female donor over 55 with stage I lung adenocarcinoma. This specimen was peripheral blood, taken before any cancer treatment. The CDR3 protein is CASGKERGEQYF. The CDR3 DNA reads as TGCGCCAGCGGGAAGGAGCGCGGCGAGCAGTACTTC.